These T cell receptor beta chains were read from a single sample in a study of blood T cells in healthy people across ages. TCRdb ran MiXCR on the 5' RACE reads and lists one entry per CDR3 protein. The table has 1,800,000 or so distinct CDR3 sequences, about two fifths seen once. The sample taken for sequencing was blood. These receptors were taken from a human donor in good health. CDR3s include the opening cysteine and the closing phenylalanine or tryptophan. A D gene is named only where the DNA matches it firmly. Clone size is stated in some rows and not others, as once, few, many or a class when expanded.

cdr3_aa cdr3_nt d_call v_call clone_size j_call
CSARDRATSGAEETQYF TGCAGTGCTAGAGATAGGGCTACTAGCGGGGCTGAAGAGACCCAGTACTTC TRBD2 TRBV20-1 . TRBJ2-5
CATNPGRETQYF TGTGCCACCAACCCCGGGCGAGAGACCCAGTACTTC . TRBV15 . TRBJ2-5
CASSETEGYNYGYTF TGTGCCAGCAGCGAAACGGAGGGGTATAACTATGGCTACACCTTC . TRBV7-9 many TRBJ1-2
CSTTDPMWEAFF TGCAGCACGACAGACCCGATGTGGGAAGCTTTCTTT . TRBV29-1 . TRBJ1-1
CASSQAMGGLAGGFSYNEQFF TGCGCCAGCAGCCAAGCAATGGGTGGGCTAGCGGGGGGATTCTCCTACAATGAGCAGTTCTTC TRBD2 TRBV4-3 . TRBJ2-1
CASSQDRGYETQYF TGCGCCAGCAGCCAAGACAGGGGATACGAGACCCAGTACTTC . TRBV4-3 few TRBJ2-5
CASSSTRDRANDEQFF TGTGCCAGCAGCTCGACCCGGGACAGGGCAAACGATGAGCAGTTCTTC TRBD1 TRBV7-8 few TRBJ2-1
CASSLDRLRGVTPETQYF TGCGCCAGCAGCTTGGATCGGTTGCGGGGAGTGACTCCAGAGACCCAGTACTTC . TRBV5-1 few TRBJ2-5
CASSKGQGYSPLHF TGTGCCAGCAGTAAGGGACAGGGTTATTCACCCCTCCACTTT TRBD1 TRBV28 few TRBJ1-6
CSAKMDSDNEQFF TGCAGTGCTAAAATGGACAGTGACAATGAGCAGTTCTTC . TRBV20-1 . TRBJ2-1
CASSLGHTKGTQYF TGTGCCAGCAGCTTAGGGCACACCAAGGGGACCCAGTACTTC . TRBV7-2 . TRBJ2-5
CASSSTVRLGYTF TGCGCCAGCAGCTCGACAGTTAGACTCGGCTACACCTTC . TRBV5-1 . TRBJ1-2
CASSTTGQGVEKLFF TGTGCCAGCAGTACCACCGGACAGGGAGTTGAAAAACTGTTTTTT TRBD1 TRBV6-6 . TRBJ1-4
CASAGTGQRETQYF TGTGCCAGCGCTGGGACAGGCCAAAGAGAGACCCAGTACTTC TRBD1 TRBV2 . TRBJ2-5
CATRRTVSYEQYF TGTGCCACCAGAAGGACAGTAAGCTACGAGCAGTACTTC . TRBV15 . TRBJ2-7
CASSRRAENEKLFF TGTGCCAGCAGCCGGCGGGCAGAAAACGAAAAACTGTTTTTT . TRBV7-2 few TRBJ1-4
CATSEYRTGVNNEQFF TGTGCCACCAGTGAGTATAGGACAGGGGTGAACAATGAGCAGTTCTTC TRBD1 TRBV24-1 few TRBJ2-1
CATEGGGQHTDTQYF TGTGCCACCGAGGGGGGAGGACAGCACACAGATACGCAGTATTTT . TRBV24-1 few TRBJ2-3
CAISESRDRGTYEQYF TGTGCCATCAGTGAGTCACGGGACAGGGGCACCTACGAGCAGTACTTC TRBD1 TRBV10-3 few TRBJ2-7
CASSQGQVSYNEQFF TGTGCCAGCAGTCAGGGACAGGTCTCCTACAATGAGCAGTTCTTC TRBD1 TRBV7-9 few TRBJ2-1
CASGPGASSNQPQHF TGTGCCTCGGGCCCCGGGGCGTCTAGCAATCAGCCCCAGCATTTT . TRBV30 once TRBJ1-5
CASGGLLAKNIRYF TGTGCCAGCGGGGGGTTATTAGCCAAAAACATTCGGTACTTC . TRBV6-6 . TRBJ2-4
CASSLPLAGGPNEQFF TGTGCCAGCAGCCTTCCCTTGGCGGGGGGGCCCAATGAGCAGTTCTTC TRBD2 TRBV9 . TRBJ2-1
CASSWRVDTEAFF TGTGCCAGCAGTTGGAGGGTAGACACTGAAGCTTTCTTT . TRBV12-3/TRBV12-4 . TRBJ1-1
CASSPEQGEHEKLFF TGTGCCAGCAGCCCCGAACAGGGAGAGCATGAAAAACTGTTTTTT . TRBV9 few TRBJ1-4
CASSPYSGGDYNEQFF TGCGCCAGCAGCCCTTATAGCGGGGGGGATTACAATGAGCAGTTCTTC TRBD2 TRBV5-1 few TRBJ2-1
CASSRGQLNTDTQYF TGTGCCAGCAGCCGTGGCCAACTAAACACAGATACGCAGTATTTT . TRBV7-2 . TRBJ2-3
CASSELAEAKNIQYF TGTGCCAGCAGTGAACTGGCAGAAGCCAAAAACATTCAGTACTTC . TRBV6-1 few TRBJ2-4
CSANRGNYEQYF TGCAGTGCTAACAGGGGTAACTACGAGCAGTACTTC TRBD1 TRBV20-1 . TRBJ2-7
CASSAGRLKNQPQHF TGCGCCAGCAGCGCGGGACGGCTAAAAAATCAGCCCCAGCATTTT . TRBV5-1 . TRBJ1-5
CASSLYWTGIGNEQFF TGTGCCAGCAGTTTATATTGGACAGGCATAGGCAATGAGCAGTTCTTC TRBD1 TRBV28 few TRBJ2-1
CASSSRNRATYEQYF TGTGCCAGCAGCTCCCGGAACAGGGCCACCTACGAGCAGTACTTC . TRBV13 . TRBJ2-7
CASSQLSDVRLSTDTQYF TGTGCCAGCAGCCAACTCTCGGACGTCCGTCTTAGCACAGATACGCAGTATTTT . TRBV4-2 few TRBJ2-3